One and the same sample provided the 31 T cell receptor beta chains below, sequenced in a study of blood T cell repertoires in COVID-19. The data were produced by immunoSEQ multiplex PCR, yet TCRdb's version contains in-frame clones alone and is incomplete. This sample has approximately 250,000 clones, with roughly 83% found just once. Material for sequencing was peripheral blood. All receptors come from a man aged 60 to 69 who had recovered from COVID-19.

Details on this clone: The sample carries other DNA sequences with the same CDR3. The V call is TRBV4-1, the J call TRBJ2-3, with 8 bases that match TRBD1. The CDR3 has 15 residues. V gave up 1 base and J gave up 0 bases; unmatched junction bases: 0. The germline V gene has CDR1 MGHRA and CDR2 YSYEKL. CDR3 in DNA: TGCGCCAGCAGCCAAGGACAGGGGAGCACAGATACGCAGTATTTT. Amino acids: CASSQGQGSTDTQYF.

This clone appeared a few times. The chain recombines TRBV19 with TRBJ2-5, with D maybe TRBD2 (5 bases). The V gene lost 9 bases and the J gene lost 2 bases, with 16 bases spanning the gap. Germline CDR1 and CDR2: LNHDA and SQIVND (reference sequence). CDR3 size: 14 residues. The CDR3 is CARYRRPGQETQYF. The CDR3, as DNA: TGTGCCAGATACCGGCGTCCGGGACAAGAGACCCAGTACTTC.

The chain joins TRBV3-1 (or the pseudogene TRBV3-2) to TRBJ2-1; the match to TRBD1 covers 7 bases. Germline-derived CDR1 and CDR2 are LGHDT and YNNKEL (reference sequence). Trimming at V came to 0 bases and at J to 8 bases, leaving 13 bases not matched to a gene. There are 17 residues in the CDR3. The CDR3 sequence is CASSQDRSQGVGDEQFF. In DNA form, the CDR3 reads TGTGCCAGCAGCCAAGATAGGTCCCAGGGGGTTGGGGATGAGCAGTTCTTC.

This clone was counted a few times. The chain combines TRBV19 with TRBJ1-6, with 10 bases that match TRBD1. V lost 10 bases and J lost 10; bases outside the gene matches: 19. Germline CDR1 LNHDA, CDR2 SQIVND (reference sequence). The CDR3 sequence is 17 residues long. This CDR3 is CATSPRTGGQLRSPLHF. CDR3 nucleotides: TGTGCCACCAGCCCCAGGACAGGGGGTCAGTTACGCTCACCCCTCCACTTT.

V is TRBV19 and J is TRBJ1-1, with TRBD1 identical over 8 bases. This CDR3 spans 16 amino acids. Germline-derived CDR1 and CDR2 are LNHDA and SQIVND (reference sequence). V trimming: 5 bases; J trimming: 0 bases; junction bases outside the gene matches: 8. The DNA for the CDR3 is TGTGCCAGTAGTGGGCGGCCAGGGGGCTTGAACACTGAAGCTTTCTTT. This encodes CASSGRPGGLNTEAFF.

The CDR3 DNA reads TGTGCCAGCAGCAACCCGGGACAGGGGGACTATGGCTACACCTTC. Encoded protein: CASSNPGQGDYGYTF. The chain joins TRBV7-2 to TRBJ1-2; 11 nucleotides align to TRBD1. Germline CDR1 and CDR2: SGHTA and FQGNSA. The CDR3 runs to 15 residues. Trimming removed 5 bases from V and 3 bases from J; junction bases left unmatched: 5. Variable domain in full (rest from reference TRBV7-2 and TRBJ1-2): GAGVSQSPSNKVTEKGKDVELRCDPISGHTALYWYRQSLGQGLEFLIYFQGNSAPDKSGLPSDRFSAERTGGSVSTLTIQRTQQEDSAVYLCASSNPGQGDYGYTFGSGTRLTVV.

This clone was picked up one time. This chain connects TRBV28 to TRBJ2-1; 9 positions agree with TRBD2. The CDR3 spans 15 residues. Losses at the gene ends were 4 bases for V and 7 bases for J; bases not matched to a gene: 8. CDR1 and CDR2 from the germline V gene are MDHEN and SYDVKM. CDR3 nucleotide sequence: TGTGCCAGCAGTTGGAGGGCGGGGGGGCATAATGAGCAGTTCTTC. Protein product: CASSWRAGGHNEQFF.

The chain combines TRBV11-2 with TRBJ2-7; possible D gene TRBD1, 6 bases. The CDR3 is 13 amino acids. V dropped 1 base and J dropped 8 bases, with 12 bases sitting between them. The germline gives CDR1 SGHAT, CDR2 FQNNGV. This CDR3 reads CASSLGNRAKQYF. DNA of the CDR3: TGTGCCAGCAGCTTAGGGAACAGGGCCAAGCAGTACTTC.

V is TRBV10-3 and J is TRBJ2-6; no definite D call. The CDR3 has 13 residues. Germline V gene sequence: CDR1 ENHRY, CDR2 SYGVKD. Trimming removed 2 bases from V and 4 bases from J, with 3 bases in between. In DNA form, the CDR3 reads TGTGCCATCAGTGAGACAGGGGCCAACGTCCTGACTTTC. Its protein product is CAISETGANVLTF.

The CDR3 DNA is TGTGCCAGCAGTGAAGTCGGACAGGGGTCCCCCTACGAGCAGTACTTC. Translated: CASSEVGQGSPYEQYF. The rearrangement joins TRBV2 to TRBJ2-7; the match to TRBD1 covers 9 bases. The CDR3 length is 16 residues. Germline loops: CDR1 SNHLY, CDR2 FYNNEI. V dropped 1 base and J dropped 2; count of bases not matched to a gene: 6. The entire variable domain, with the rest obtained from reference TRBV2 and TRBJ2-7, is as follows: EPEVTQTPSHQVTQMGQEVILRCVPISNHLYFYWYRQILGQKVEFLVSFYNNEISEKSEIFDDQFSVERPDGSNFTLKIRSTKLEDSAMYFCASSEVGQGSPYEQYFGPGTRLTVT.

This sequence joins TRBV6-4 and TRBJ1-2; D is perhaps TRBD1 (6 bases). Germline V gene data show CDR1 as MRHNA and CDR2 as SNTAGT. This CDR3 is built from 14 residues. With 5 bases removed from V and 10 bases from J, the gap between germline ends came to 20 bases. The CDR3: CASSMTGGGADYTF. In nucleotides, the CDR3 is TGTGCCAGCAGTATGACGGGCGGGGGCGCCGACTACACCTTC.

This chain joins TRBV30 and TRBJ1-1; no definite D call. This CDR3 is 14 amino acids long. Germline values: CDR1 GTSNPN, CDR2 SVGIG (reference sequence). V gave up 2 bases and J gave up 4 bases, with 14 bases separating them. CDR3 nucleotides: TGTGCCTGGAGTCGGAGGCCTGGGAGCACTGAAGCTTTCTTT. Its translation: CAWSRRPGSTEAFF.

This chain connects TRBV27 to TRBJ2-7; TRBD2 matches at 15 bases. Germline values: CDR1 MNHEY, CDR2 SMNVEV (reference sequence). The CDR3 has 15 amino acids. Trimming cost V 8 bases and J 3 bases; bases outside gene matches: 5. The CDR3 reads CASGGLAGGNYEQYF. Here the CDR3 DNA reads TGTGCCAGCGGGGGACTAGCGGGGGGTAACTACGAGCAGTACTTC.

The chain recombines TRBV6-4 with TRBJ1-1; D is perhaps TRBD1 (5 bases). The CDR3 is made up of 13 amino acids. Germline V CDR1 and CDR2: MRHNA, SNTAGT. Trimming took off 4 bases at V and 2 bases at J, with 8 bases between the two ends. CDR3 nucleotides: TGTGCCAGCAGTGCACAGGCTAACACTGAAGCTTTCTTT. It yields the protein CASSAQANTEAFF.

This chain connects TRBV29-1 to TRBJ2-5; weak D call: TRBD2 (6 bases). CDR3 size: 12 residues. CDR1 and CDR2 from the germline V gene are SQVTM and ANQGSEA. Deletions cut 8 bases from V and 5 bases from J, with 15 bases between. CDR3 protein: CSLGGIGETQYF. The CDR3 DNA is TGCAGCCTCGGCGGGATCGGTGAGACCCAGTACTTC. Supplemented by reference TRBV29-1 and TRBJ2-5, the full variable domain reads SAVISQKPSRDICQRGTSLTIQCQVDSQVTMMFWYRQQPGQSLTLIATANQGSEATYESGFVIDKFPISRPNLTFSTLTVSNMSPEDSSIYLCSLGGIGETQYFGPGTRLLVL.

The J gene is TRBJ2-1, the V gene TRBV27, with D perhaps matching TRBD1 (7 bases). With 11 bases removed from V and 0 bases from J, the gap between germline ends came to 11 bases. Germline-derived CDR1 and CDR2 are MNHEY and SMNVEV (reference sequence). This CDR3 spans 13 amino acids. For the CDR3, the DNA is TGTGCCCCTCAGGGGGGCTCCTACAATGAGCAGTTCTTC. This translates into CAPQGGSYNEQFF.

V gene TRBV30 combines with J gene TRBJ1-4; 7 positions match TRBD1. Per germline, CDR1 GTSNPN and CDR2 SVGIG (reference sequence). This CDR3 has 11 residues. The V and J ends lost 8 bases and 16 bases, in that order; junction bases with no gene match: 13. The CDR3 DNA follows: TGTGCCGGAAGGACAGGCCCCCTCTCGTTTTTT. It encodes CAGRTGPLSFF.

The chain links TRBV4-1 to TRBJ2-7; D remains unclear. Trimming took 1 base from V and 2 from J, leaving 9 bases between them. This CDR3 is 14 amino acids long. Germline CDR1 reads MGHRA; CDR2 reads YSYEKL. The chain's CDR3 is CASSQARPPYEQYF. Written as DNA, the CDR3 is TGCGCCAGCAGCCAAGCCAGGCCGCCCTACGAGCAGTACTTC.

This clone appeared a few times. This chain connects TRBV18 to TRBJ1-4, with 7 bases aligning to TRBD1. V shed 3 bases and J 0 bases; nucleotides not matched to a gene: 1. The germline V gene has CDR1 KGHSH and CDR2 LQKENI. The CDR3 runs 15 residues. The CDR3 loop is CASSPGTATNEKLFF. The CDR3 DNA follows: TGTGCCAGCTCACCGGGGACAGCAACTAATGAAAAACTGTTTTTT.

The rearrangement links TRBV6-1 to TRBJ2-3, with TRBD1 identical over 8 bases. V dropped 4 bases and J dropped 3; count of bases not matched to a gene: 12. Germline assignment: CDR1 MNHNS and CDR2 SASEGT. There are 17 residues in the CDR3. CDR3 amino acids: CASSASVRQGKTDTQYF. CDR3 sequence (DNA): TGTGCCAGCAGTGCCTCCGTTAGACAGGGGAAGACAGATACGCAGTATTTT.

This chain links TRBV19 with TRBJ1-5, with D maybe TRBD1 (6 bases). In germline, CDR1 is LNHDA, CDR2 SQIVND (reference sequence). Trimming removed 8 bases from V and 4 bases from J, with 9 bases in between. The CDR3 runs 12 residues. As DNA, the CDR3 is TGTGCCAGTCGAGGACAGAATCAGCCCCAGCATTTT. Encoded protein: CASRGQNQPQHF.

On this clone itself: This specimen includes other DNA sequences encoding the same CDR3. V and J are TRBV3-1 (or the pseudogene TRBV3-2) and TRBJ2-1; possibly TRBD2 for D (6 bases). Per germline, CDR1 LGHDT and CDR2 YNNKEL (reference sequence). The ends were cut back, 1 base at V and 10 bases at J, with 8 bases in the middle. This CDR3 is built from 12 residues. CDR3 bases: TGTGCCAGCAGCCAAGTCGCGGGGGAGCAGTTCTTC. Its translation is CASSQVAGEQFF.

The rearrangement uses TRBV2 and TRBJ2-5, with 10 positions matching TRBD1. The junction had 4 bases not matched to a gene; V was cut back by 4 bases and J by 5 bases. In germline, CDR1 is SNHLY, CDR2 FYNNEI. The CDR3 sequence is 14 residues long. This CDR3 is CASSGTGGGETQYF. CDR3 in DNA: TGTGCCAGCAGTGGGACAGGGGGTGGGGAGACCCAGTACTTC.

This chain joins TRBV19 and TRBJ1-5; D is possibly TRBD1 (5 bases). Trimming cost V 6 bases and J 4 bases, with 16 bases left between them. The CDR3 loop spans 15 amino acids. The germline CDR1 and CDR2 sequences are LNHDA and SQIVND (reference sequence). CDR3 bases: TGTGCCAGTAGGGAGCAGGGTTTAACAAATCAGCCCCAGCATTTT. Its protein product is CASREQGLTNQPQHF. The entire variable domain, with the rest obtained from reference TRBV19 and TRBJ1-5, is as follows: DGGITQSPKYLFRKEGQNVTLSCEQNLNHDAMYWYRQDPGQGLRLIYYSQIVNDFQKGDIAEGYSVSREKKESFPLTVTSAQKNPTAFYLCASREQGLTNQPQHFGDGTRLSIL.

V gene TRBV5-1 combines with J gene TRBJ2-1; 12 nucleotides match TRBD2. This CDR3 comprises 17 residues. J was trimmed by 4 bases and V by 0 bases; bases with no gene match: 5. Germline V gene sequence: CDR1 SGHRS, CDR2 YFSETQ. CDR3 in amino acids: CASSLAGTSGYYNEQFF. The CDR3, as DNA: TGCGCCAGCAGCTTGGCCGGGACTAGCGGGTATTACAATGAGCAGTTCTTC.

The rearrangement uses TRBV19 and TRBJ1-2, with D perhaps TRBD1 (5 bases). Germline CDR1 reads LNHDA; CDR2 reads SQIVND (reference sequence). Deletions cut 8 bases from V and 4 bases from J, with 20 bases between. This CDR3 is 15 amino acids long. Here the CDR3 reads CASHNLGGVPYGYTF. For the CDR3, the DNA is TGTGCCAGTCATAACCTTGGGGGGGTCCCCTATGGCTACACCTTC.

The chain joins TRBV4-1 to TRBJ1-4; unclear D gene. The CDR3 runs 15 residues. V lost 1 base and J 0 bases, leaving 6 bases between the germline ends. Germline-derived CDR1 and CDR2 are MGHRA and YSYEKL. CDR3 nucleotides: TGCGCCAGCAGCCAAGGCCCAGCAACTAATGAAAAACTGTTTTTT. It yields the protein CASSQGPATNEKLFF.

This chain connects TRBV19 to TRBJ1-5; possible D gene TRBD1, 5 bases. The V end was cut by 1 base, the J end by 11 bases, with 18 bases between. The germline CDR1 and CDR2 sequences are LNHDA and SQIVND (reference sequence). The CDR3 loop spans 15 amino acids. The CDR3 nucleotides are TGTGCCAGTAGTATAGTAGCCACCGGGGGGAAGGCCCAGCATTTT. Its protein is CASSIVATGGKAQHF.

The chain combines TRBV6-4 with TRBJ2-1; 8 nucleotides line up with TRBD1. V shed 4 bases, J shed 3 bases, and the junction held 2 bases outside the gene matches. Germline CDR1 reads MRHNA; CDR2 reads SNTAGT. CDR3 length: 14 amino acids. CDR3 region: CASSVGQDYNEQFF. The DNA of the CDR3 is TGTGCCAGCAGTGTGGGACAGGACTACAATGAGCAGTTCTTC.

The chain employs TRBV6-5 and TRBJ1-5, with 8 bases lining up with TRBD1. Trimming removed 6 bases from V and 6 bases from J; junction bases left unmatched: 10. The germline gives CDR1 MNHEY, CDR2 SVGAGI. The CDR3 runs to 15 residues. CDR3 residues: CASRGDRGEVQPQHF. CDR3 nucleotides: TGTGCCAGCAGGGGAGACAGGGGCGAAGTTCAGCCCCAGCATTTT.

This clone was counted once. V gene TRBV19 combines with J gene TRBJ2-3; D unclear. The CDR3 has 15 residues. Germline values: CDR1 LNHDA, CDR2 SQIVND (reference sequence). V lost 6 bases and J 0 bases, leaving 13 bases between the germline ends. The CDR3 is CASRGVPPSTDTQYF. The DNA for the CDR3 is TGTGCCAGTAGGGGCGTACCTCCTAGCACAGATACGCAGTATTTT.